This T cell receptor beta chain was found in a study of post-analysis software for immune sequencing data (dated by TCRdb to the mid-2010s). With regard to the full study: The recorded disease courses included relapsing-remitting, secondary progressive and progressive-relapsing multiple sclerosis, and some patients had no subtype annotation. Patient repertoires were compared against 11 to 12 previously published healthy control repertoires from donors aged about 6 to 26 years. A subset of samples was prepared in parallel using single-end sample barcoding, then pooled and co-amplified after Illumina adapter ligation.

The paper's findings and limits, for the study overall: The control group was slightly older than the multiple sclerosis patient group. Significantly lower normalized Chao1 diversity was found in multiple sclerosis patients than in controls, suggesting substantial peripheral T-cell clonal expansion. When samples were clustered directly using the F measure, samples prepared in the same batch co-clustered strongly, which prompted a batch-effect correction.

The library was obtained by PCR. The sample was run on an Illumina HiSeq 2500. To reduce PCR and sequencing biases, unique molecular identifiers were built into the TCR beta cDNA libraries. About 500,000 cDNA molecules were obtained for every 1 to 10 million input T cells, so each molecule roughly corresponded to one T cell. The same protocol used for the earlier healthy control dataset was applied to prepare and sequence the patient libraries. Within a given batch, samples were prepared together, multiplexed and sequenced on the same HiSeq lane. As for how the authors treated the data: MIGEC handled the raw barcoded reads, throwing out single-read molecular identifier groups before consensus assembly and CDR3 extraction. VDJtools was used for post-analysis of the clonotype tables, and diversity was normalized by down-sampling every dataset to the size of the smallest sample. Repertoire overlap clustering matched CDR3 amino acid but not nucleotide sequences to correct batch-related cross-sample contamination. TCRdb passed the public sequencing reads through fastp at Q25 and MiXCR, retaining productive beta sequences. Rows with one shared CDR3 protein collapse into an entry with the most common genes and DNA. TCRdb, not the original authors, processed these V and J calls. Here the sample has 600,000 to 700,000 distinct CDR3 sequences; more than 50% occur a single time. Approximately 11% of the sample lies in the top ten.

TCR beta repertoires were profiled from peripheral blood of some 13 young patients with multiple sclerosis to demonstrate the VDJtools post-analysis software. Multiple sclerosis patients were children and adolescents aged roughly 6 to 17 years. Details on this clonotype: What antigen it recognizes has not been identified. The sample holds no much larger clone one base away, and base qualities are not on file.

This receptor was taken from a girl aged 2 to 9 with multiple sclerosis. The sequenced sample consisted of blood.

CDR3 reads: CASSLEARLTHTGELFF. The nucleotide sequence is TGTGCCAGCAGCTTAGAGGCTCGCCTTACTCACACCGGGGAGCTGTTTTTT. The rearrangement joined TRBV7-6 to TRBJ2-2, with the D segment identity uncertain. CDR1 and CDR2 are read off the germline V gene as SGHVS and FNYEAQ. From its cysteine to its phenylalanine, the CDR3 spans 17 amino acids. The CDR3 DNA has 51 bases and is translated from base 1. Deletion took 1 base off V and 3 bases off J, with a span of 15 bases between the germline ends.